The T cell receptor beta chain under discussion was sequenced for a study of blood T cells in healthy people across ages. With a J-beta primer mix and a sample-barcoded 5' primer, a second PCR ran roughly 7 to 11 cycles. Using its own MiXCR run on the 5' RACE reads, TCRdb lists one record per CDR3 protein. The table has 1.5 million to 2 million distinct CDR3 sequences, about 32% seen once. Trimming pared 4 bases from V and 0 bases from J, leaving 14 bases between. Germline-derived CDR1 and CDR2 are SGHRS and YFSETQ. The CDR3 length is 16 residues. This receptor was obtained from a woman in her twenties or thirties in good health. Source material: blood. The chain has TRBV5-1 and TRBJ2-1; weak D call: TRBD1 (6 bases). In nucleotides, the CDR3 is TGCGCCAGCAGCATCGGACAGCAGAGCTCCTACAATGAGCAGTTCTTC. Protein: CASSIGQQSSYNEQFF.